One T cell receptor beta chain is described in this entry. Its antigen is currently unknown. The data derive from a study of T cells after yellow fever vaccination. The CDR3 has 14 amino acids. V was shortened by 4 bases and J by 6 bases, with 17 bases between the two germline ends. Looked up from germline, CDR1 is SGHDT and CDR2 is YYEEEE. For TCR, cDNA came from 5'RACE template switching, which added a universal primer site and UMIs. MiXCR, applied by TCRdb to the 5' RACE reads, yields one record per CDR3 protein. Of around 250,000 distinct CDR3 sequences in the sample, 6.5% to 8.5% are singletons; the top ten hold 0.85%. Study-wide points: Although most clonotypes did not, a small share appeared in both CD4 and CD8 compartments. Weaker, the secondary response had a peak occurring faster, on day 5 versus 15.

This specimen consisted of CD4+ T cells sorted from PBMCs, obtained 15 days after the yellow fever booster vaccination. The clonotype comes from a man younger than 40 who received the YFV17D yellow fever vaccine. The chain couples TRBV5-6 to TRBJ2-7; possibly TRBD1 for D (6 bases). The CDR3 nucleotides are TGTGCCAGCAGCCCCCGACAGGCCGTCTCCGAGCAGTACTTC. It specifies CASSPRQAVSEQYF.